This T cell receptor (beta chain) originates from a study of blood T cell repertoires in COVID-19. Some clones are missing from TCRdb's copy, which holds only in-frame ones; the method was immunoSEQ multiplex PCR. There are under 200,000 clones in the sample; 79% occur only once, and under 20% lies in the top ten. The CDR3 totals 17 residues. Trimming took 7 bases from V and 5 from J, leaving 26 bases between them. The germline V gene has CDR1 LGHNA and CDR2 YNFKEQ. Sequenced sample: PBMCs or T cells enriched from blood (not recorded which). The V call is TRBV4-2, the J call TRBJ1-1, with D tentatively TRBD1 (6 bases). The clonotype was recovered from a woman in her 70s in a cohort exposed to, infected with or recovered from COVID-19 (not recorded which). The CDR3 DNA follows: TGTGCCAGCACCCCTAGGTTCATGAGAGAGGGGGGGACTGAAGCTTTCTTT. Amino acid sequence: CASTPRFMREGGTEAFF.